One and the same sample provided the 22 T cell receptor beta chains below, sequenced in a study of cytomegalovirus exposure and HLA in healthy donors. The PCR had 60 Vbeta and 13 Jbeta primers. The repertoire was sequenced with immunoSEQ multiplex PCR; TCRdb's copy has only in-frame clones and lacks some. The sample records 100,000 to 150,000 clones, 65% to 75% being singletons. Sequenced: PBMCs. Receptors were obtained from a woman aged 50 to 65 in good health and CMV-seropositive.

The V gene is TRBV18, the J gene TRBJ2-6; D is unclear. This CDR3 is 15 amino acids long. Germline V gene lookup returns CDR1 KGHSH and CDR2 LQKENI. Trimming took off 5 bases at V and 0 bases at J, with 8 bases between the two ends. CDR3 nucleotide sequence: TGTGCCAGCTCAGAACAGAGCTCTGGGGCCAACGTCCTGACTTTC. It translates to CASSEQSSGANVLTF.

CDR3 residues: CASSGKRDTTSNQPQHF. Here the CDR3 DNA reads TGTGCCAGCAGTGGGAAACGGGACACAACTAGCAATCAGCCCCAGCATTTT. This chain connects TRBV27 to TRBJ1-5, with a tentative D call TRBD1 (6 bases). The CDR3 is 17 residues long. V lost 5 bases, J lost 0 bases, and 17 bases lay in between. Germline V lookup: CDR1 MNHEY, CDR2 SMNVEV (reference sequence).

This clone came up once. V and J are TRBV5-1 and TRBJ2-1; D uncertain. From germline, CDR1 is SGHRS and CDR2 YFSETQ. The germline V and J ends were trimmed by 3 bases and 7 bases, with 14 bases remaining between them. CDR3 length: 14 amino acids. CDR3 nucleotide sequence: TGCGCCAGCAGCTCCCGGAGTACTTATAATGAGCAGTTCTTC. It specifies CASSSRSTYNEQFF.

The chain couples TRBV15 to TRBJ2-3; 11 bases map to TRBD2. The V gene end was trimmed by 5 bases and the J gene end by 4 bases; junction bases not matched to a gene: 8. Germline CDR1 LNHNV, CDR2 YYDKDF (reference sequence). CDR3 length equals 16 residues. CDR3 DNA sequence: TGTGCCACCAGCGGTCGACTAGCGGGGACCCCAGATACGCAGTATTTT. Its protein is CATSGRLAGTPDTQYF.

The chain's CDR3 is CASNIGGQGGQPQHF. CDR3 in DNA: TGTGCCAGCAATATAGGGGGACAGGGAGGTCAGCCCCAGCATTTT. The chain recombines TRBV2 with TRBJ1-5; 9 bases align to TRBD1. This CDR3 region has 15 residues. In germline, CDR1 is SNHLY, CDR2 FYNNEI. V gave up 7 bases and J gave up 6 bases; unmatched junction bases: 10.

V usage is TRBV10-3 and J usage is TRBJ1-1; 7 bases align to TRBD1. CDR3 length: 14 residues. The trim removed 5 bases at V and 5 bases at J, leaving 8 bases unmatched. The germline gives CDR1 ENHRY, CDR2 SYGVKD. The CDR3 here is CAISYLDRETEAFF. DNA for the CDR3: TGTGCCATCAGTTACTTAGACAGGGAGACTGAAGCTTTCTTT.

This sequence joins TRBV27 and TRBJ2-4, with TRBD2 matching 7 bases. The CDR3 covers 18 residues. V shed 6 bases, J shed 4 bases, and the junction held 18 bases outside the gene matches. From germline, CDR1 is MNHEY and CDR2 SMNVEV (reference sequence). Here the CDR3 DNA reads TGTGCCAGCAGGGCCGGGGTTGGTAGCGGGTTCCTGAAAAACATTCAGTACTTC. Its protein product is CASRAGVGSGFLKNIQYF.

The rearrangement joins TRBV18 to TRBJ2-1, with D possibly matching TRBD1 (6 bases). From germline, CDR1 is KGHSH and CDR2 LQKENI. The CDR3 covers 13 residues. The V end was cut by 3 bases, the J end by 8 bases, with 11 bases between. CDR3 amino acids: CASSPQGWDEQFF. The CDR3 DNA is TGTGCCAGCTCACCGCAGGGGTGGGATGAGCAGTTCTTC.

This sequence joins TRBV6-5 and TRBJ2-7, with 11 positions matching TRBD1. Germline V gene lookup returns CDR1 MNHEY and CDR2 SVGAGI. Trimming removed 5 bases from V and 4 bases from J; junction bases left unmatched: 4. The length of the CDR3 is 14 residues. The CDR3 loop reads CASSEGTGGYEQYF. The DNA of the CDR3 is TGTGCCAGCAGTGAAGGGACAGGGGGATACGAGCAGTACTTC.

Here the CDR3 reads CASSMTGAGQNIQYF. The CDR3 nucleotides read TGTGCCAGCAGCATGACAGGGGCCGGGCAAAACATTCAGTACTTC. This chain links TRBV5-7 with TRBJ2-4; 8 bases align to TRBD1. TRBV5-7 is sorted into the ORF group, with uncertain function. The trim removed 4 bases at V and 5 bases at J, leaving 8 bases unmatched. The CDR3 is made up of 15 amino acids.

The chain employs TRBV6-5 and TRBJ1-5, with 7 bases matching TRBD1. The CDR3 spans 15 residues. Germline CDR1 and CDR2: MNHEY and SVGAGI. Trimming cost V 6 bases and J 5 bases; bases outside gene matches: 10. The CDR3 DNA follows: TGTGCCAGCAGACTCGACAGGGAGGCACATCAGCCCCAGCATTTT. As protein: CASRLDREAHQPQHF.

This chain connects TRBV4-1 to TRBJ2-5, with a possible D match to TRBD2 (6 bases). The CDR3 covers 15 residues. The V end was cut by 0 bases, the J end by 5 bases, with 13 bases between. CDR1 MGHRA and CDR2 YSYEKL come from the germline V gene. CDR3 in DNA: TGCGCCAGCAGCCAAGACGGGGCCGGAGGGGAGACCCAGTACTTC. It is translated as CASSQDGAGGETQYF.

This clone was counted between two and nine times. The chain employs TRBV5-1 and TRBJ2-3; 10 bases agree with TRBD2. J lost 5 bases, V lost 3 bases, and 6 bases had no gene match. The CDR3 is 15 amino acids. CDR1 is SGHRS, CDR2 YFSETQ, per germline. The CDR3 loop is CASSWSGGARDTQYF. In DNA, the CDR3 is TGCGCCAGCAGCTGGAGCGGGGGGGCCAGAGATACGCAGTATTTT.

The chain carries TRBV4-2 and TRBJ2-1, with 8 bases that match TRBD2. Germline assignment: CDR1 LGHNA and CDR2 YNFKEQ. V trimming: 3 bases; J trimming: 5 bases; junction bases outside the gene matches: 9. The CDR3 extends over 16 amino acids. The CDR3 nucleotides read TGTGCCAGCAGCCAGGAAAATACGGGGGGGCACAATGAGCAGTTCTTC. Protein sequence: CASSQENTGGHNEQFF.

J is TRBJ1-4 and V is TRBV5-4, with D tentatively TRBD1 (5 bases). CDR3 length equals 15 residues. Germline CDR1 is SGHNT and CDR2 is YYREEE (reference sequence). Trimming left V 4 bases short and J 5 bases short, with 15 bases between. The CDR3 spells CASSEETAPNEKLFF. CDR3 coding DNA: TGTGCCAGCAGCGAGGAGACAGCCCCCAATGAAAAACTGTTTTTT. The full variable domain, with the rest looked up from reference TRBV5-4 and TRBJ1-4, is ETGVTQSPTHLIKTRGQQVTLRCSSQSGHNTVSWYQQALGQGPQFIFQYYREEENGRGNFPPRFSGLQFPNYSSELNVNALELDDSALYLCASSEETAPNEKLFFGSGTQLSVL.

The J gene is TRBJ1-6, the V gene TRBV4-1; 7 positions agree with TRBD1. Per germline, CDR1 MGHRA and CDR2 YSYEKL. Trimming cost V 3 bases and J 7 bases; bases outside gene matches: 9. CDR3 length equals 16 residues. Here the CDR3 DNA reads TGCGCCAGCAGCCAGCGATTAACAGGGGACAATTCACCCCTCCACTTT. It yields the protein CASSQRLTGDNSPLHF.

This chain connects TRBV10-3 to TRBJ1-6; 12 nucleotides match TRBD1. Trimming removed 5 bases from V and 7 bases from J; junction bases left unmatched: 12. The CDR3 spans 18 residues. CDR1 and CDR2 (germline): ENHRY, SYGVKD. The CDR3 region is CAISSRDRGREENSPLHF. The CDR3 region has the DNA TGTGCCATCAGTAGCCGGGACAGGGGGCGCGAAGAGAATTCACCCCTCCACTTT.

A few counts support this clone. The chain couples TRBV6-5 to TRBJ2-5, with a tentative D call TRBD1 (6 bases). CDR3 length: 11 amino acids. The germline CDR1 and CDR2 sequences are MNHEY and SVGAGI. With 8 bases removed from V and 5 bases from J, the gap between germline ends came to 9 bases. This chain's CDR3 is CASSRGETQYF. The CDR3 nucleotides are TGTGCCAGCTCAAGGGGGGAGACCCAGTACTTC.

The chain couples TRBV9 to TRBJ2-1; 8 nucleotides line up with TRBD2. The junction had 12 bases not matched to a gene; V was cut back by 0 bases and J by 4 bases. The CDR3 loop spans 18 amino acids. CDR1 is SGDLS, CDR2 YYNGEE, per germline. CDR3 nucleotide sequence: TGTGCCAGCAGCGTAGGACGACGGCGGGGGGCATCTTACAATGAGCAGTTCTTC. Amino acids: CASSVGRRRGASYNEQFF.

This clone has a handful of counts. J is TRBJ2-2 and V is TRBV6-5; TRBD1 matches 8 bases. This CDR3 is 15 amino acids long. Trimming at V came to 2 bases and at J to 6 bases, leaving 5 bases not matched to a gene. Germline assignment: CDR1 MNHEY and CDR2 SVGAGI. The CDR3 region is CASSYPRTGPGELFF. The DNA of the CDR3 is TGTGCCAGCAGTTACCCAAGGACAGGGCCCGGGGAGCTGTTTTTT.

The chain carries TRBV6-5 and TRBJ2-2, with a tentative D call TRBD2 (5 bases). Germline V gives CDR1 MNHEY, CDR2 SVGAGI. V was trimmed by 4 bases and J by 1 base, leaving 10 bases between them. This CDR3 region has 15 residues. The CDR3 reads CASSLGLENTGELFF. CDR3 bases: TGTGCCAGCAGTTTAGGACTCGAGAACACCGGGGAGCTGTTTTTT.

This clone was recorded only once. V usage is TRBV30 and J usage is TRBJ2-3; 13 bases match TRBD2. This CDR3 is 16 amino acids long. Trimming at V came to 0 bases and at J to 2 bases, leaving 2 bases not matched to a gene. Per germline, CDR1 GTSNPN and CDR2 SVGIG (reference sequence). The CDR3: CAWSVGTSGDTDTQYF. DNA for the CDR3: TGTGCCTGGAGTGTAGGGACTAGCGGGGACACAGATACGCAGTATTTT.